One sample yielded the 6 T cell receptor beta chains listed below, sequenced in a study of technical replicates of blood from several donors (dated by TCRdb to 2017 to 2019). The library came from the immunoSEQ multiplex PCR assay. Sourced from immuneACCESS, this table was stored by TCRdb with only in-frame sequences that have V and J called. A share of the clones is absent; for the studies checked, an unresolved V gene accounts for under half, and the remainder has no known explanation. The sample table shows fewer than 90,000 clones, and around 93% are seen once. 0.2% to 0.25% of the sample is held by the ten biggest clonotypes. Sequenced sample: T cells isolated from PBMCs. The origin of the receptors is a human donor in good health.

The rearrangement uses TRBV6-4 and TRBJ1-2; D possibly corresponds to TRBD1 (5 bases). The CDR3 sequence is 13 residues long. V dropped 7 bases and J dropped 2 bases, with 11 bases sitting between them. The germline V gene encodes CDR1 MRHNA and CDR2 SNTAGT. CDR3 nucleotide sequence: TGTGCCAGCATACGGGGGAAGAACTATGGCTACACCTTC. As protein: CASIRGKNYGYTF.

This clone was seen just once. The chain recombines TRBV7-6 with TRBJ2-1, with TRBD2 as a possible D gene (6 bases). CDR3 length: 16 amino acids. V was pared by 3 bases and J by 2 bases, with 14 bases between. The V gene's germline CDR1 is SGHVS and CDR2 FNYEAQ. The CDR3 here is CASSFPGGATYNEQFF. The CDR3 nucleotides read TGTGCCAGCAGCTTCCCTGGCGGGGCCACCTACAATGAGCAGTTCTTC.

The rearrangement uses TRBV18 and TRBJ1-2, with D uncertain. This CDR3 comprises 16 residues. V was pared by 3 bases and J by 6 bases, with 20 bases between. Germline V gene data show CDR1 as KGHSH and CDR2 as LQKENI. CDR3 nucleotide sequence: TGTGCCAGCTCACCCCTTTTCGGGGTACAAGCAGATGGCTACACCTTC. Its protein is CASSPLFGVQADGYTF.

The V gene is TRBV28, the J gene TRBJ1-3; D ambiguous. Deletions cut 8 bases from V and 7 bases from J, with 9 bases between. This CDR3 has 11 residues. Germline CDR1 MDHEN, CDR2 SYDVKM. The CDR3 DNA reads as TGTGCCAGCGGACTCCGGAACACCATATATTTT. The encoded protein is CASGLRNTIYF. Combining the CDR3 with reference TRBV28 and TRBJ1-3 gives the whole variable domain DVKVTQSSRYLVKRTGEKVFLECVQDMDHENMFWYRQDPGLGLRLIYFSYDVKMKEKGDIPEGYSVSREKKERFSLILESASTNQTSMYLCASGLRNTIYFGEGSWLTVV.

V usage is TRBV7-6 and J usage is TRBJ2-3; 7 nucleotides agree with TRBD2. Germline V gene data show CDR1 as SGHVS and CDR2 as FNYEAQ. The CDR3 has 14 amino acids. Trimming cost V 5 bases and J 3 bases; bases outside gene matches: 5. CDR3 DNA sequence: TGTGCCAGCAGCCGTGGACTAGAAACAGATACGCAGTATTTT. Translation gives CASSRGLETDTQYF.

The chain uses TRBV19 and TRBJ2-7; 7 bases line up with TRBD1. The germline CDR1 and CDR2 sequences are LNHDA and SQIVND (reference sequence). This CDR3 contains 16 residues. V lost 5 bases and J lost 2; bases outside the gene matches: 12. This CDR3 is CASSSPRDRGTYEQYF. The CDR3, as DNA: TGTGCCAGTAGTTCCCCCCGGGACAGAGGTACCTACGAGCAGTACTTC. Full variable domain (outside the CDR3, taken from reference TRBV19 and TRBJ2-7): DGGITQSPKYLFRKEGQNVTLSCEQNLNHDAMYWYRQDPGQGLRLIYYSQIVNDFQKGDIAEGYSVSREKKESFPLTVTSAQKNPTAFYLCASSSPRDRGTYEQYFGPGTRLTVT.